This entry describes one T cell receptor beta chain. Antigen specificity is unknown. The assay was immunoSEQ multiplex PCR, and TCRdb's table has in-frame clones only and misses some. The sample includes approximately 21,000 clones, more than 70% seen only once; the top ten take 15% to 20%. The data are from a study of PD-1 blockade in classical Hodgkin lymphoma. As for the study in general: Patients were infused with nivolumab 3 mg/kg every 2 weeks.

This sample's time point: cycle 4 day 1 (C4D1), after more than five weeks of nivolumab. Every one of the patients relapsed after autologous stem cell transplantation (brentuximab vedotin exposure was variable). General study points: Factors driving the repertoire differences, possibly disease activity or prior therapy, remain undefined. Baseline TCR diversity was reportedly lower in newly diagnosed patients than in healthy donors. It was reported as lower still in relapsed/refractory patients. Before treatment, complete responders showed about the same diversity as newly diagnosed patients.

This TCR was sampled from a human donor with classical Hodgkin lymphoma. Source: peripheral blood mononuclear cells (PBMCs), taken before the fourth cycle of nivolumab.

This CDR3 reads CASSPWRGQGNQPQHF. The CDR3 nucleotides read TGTGCCAGTAGTCCCTGGCGAGGACAGGGAAATCAGCCCCAGCATTTT. The gene calls are TRBV19 and TRBJ1-5; TRBD1 agrees at 8 bases. Germline CDR1 reads LNHDA; CDR2 reads SQIVND (reference sequence). The CDR3 is made up of 16 amino acids. J lost 4 bases, V lost 5 bases, and 10 bases had no gene match.